This TCR beta chain stems from a study of blood T cell repertoires in COVID-19. As handled by the study authors: Amplification of reference gene primers provided the estimated nucleated cell counts. TCRdb keeps only in-frame clones here, not all; method: immunoSEQ multiplex PCR. Clonal size and the V and J genes are those of that table, whereas D and trimming came from the DNA. The sample comprises 70,000 to 95,000 clones, 80% to 90% of which are singletons, and 5.8% rests with the top ten. Sequenced material: peripheral blood. This sequence originates from a man in his fifties with active COVID-19.

The CDR3, as DNA: TGTGCCAGCAGTGGGGGGACAGGGGGACCTTCCGGGGAGCTGTTTTTT. This translates into CASSGGTGGPSGELFF. The gene calls are TRBV6-1 and TRBJ2-2, with 11 nucleotides matching TRBD1. The CDR3 loop spans 16 amino acids. Trimming removed 4 bases from V and 6 bases from J; junction bases left unmatched: 7. Per germline, CDR1 MNHNS and CDR2 SASEGT.